This is a list of T cell receptor beta chains from one sample in a study of a mutant IDH1 vaccine in newly diagnosed glioma. These receptors have no identified antigens. Measured with immunoSEQ multiplex PCR; TCRdb has only the in-frame clones, and not every one. The table records roughly 70,000 clones, roughly 83% of them present only once. This sample comprised PBMCs, obtained from a glioma patient whose treatment included an IDH1 peptide vaccine. All receptors come from a woman aged 45-59 years with glioma. Both conserved end residues are part of each CDR3. The D gene is left open where the match is weak.

j_call | v_call | d_call | cdr3_aa | cdr3_nt
TRBJ2-5 | TRBV7-7 | - | CASSLVPSGRETQYF | TGTGCTAGCAGCTTAGTCCCTTCTGGACGAGAGACCCAGTACTTC
TRBJ1-1 | TRBV2 | TRBD1 | CASCLTGGMNTEAFF | TGTGCCAGCTGCTTGACAGGGGGTATGAACACTGAAGCTTTCTTT
TRBJ1-5 | TRBV7-2 | TRBD1 | CASSLRGTGNQPQHF | TGTGCCAGCAGCTTACGGGGGACAGGCAATCAGCCCCAGCATTTT
TRBJ2-7 | TRBV11-2 | - | CASSLSTLPTYERYF | TGTGCCAGCAGCTTAAGTACACTACCTACCTACGAGCGGTACTTC
TRBJ1-1 | TRBV5-1 | - | CASSPGTVNTEAFF | TGCGCCAGCAGCCCCGGGACGGTGAACACTGAAGCTTTCTTT
TRBJ1-5 | TRBV19 | TRBD1 | CASRPHRGPSTYNQPQHF | TGTGCCAGTAGACCCCACAGGGGCCCCTCTACTTACAATCAGCCCCAGCATTTT
TRBJ2-7 | TRBV5-5 | - | CASSLKGSEQYF | TGTGCCAGCAGCTTGAAGGGGTCCGAGCAGTACTTC
TRBJ1-1 | TRBV10-3 | - | CAISESRLEAFF | TGTGCCATCAGTGAGTCAAGGCTTGAAGCTTTCTTT
TRBJ1-2 | TRBV5-4 | TRBD1 | CASSGTGQGSNGYTF | TGTGCCAGCAGCGGAACGGGACAGGGCTCGAATGGCTACACCTTC
TRBJ2-2 | TRBV6-6 | - | CASRSKADPNTGELFF | TGTGCCAGCAGATCCAAGGCAGACCCGAACACCGGGGAGCTGTTTTTT
TRBJ2-3 | TRBV10-3 | - | CAISETERTDTQYF | TGTGCCATCAGTGAAACAGAGAGGACAGATACGCAGTATTTT
TRBJ2-7 | TRBV5-1 | - | CASSLGGGVGAYEQYF | TGCGCCAGCAGCTTGGGGGGGGGCGTAGGGGCCTACGAGCAGTACTTC
TRBJ2-7 | TRBV7-6 | - | CASSSGEGAYEQYF | TGTGCCAGCAGCTCCGGGGAGGGGGCGTACGAGCAGTACTTC